The 15 T cell receptor beta chains presented below share a single source sample, sequenced in a study of T cells in Graves' hyperthyroidism and ophthalmopathy. It was RNA transcripts that yielded the amplified TCR beta CDR3 regions. TCR CDR3 regions were first amplified by RT-PCR with HTBI primers. TCRdb reanalysed the multiplex PCR reads using MiXCR and keeps one entry per CDR3 protein. The sample carries 300,000 to 400,000 distinct CDR3 sequences, about 18% recorded once. What was sequenced was blood. The receptor set was obtained from a woman aged 45-65 years with Graves' hyperthyroidism.

This clonotype occurred many times. The V call is TRBV2, the J call TRBJ1-4; the match to TRBD1 covers 7 bases. Germline assignment: CDR1 SNHLY and CDR2 FYNNEI. The V gene end was trimmed by 3 bases and the J gene end by 3 bases; junction bases not matched to a gene: 7. There are 16 residues in the CDR3. The chain's CDR3 is CASSDEGAMANEKLFF. The CDR3 DNA sequence: TGTGCCAGCAGTGATGAGGGGGCGATGGCTAATGAAAAACTGTTTTTT.

This clonotype has a count of ten or more. This chain uses TRBV28 with TRBJ2-7, with 11 bases aligning to TRBD1. This CDR3 region has 15 residues. V lost 5 bases, J lost 5 bases, and 8 bases stayed unmatched. Germline CDR1 reads MDHEN; CDR2 reads SYDVKM. This CDR3 reads CASSTPGTGGHEQYF. The CDR3 DNA follows: TGTGCCAGCAGTACTCCCGGGACAGGGGGACACGAGCAGTACTTC.

V gene TRBV3-1 combines with J gene TRBJ1-3; a possible D gene is TRBD1 (5 bases). V lost 6 bases and J 6 bases, leaving 12 bases between the germline ends. In germline, CDR1 is LGHDT, CDR2 YNNKEL (reference sequence). The CDR3 consists of 13 residues. CDR3 sequence reads: CASSGANLNTIYF. The CDR3 DNA reads TGTGCCAGCAGTGGGGCCAACTTAAACACCATATATTTT.

In its sample, this clonotype was seen many times. The CDR3 DNA reads as TGTGCCAGCAGCCCGGACGCAGGGGGCTGGGGTAATGAGCAGTTCTTC. Protein sequence: CASSPDAGGWGNEQFF. The chain is built from TRBV5-6 and TRBJ2-1; 8 nucleotides line up with TRBD1. V lost 4 bases and J lost 7; bases outside the gene matches: 13. This CDR3 is built from 16 residues. Germline loops: CDR1 SGHDT, CDR2 YYEEEE.

V and J are TRBV7-2 and TRBJ2-1, with D uncertain. Germline V gene sequence: CDR1 SGHTA, CDR2 FQGNSA. The length of the CDR3 is 14 residues. V was trimmed by 3 bases and J by 0 bases, leaving 6 bases between them. The CDR3 coding sequence is TGTGCCAGCAGCTTCCTGAGCTCCTACAATGAGCAGTTCTTC. Protein product: CASSFLSSYNEQFF.

The chain joins TRBV4-2 to TRBJ2-1; tentatively, D is TRBD1 (6 bases). CDR3 size: 15 residues. Germline values: CDR1 LGHNA, CDR2 YNFKEQ. V gave up 1 base and J gave up 5 bases, with 12 bases separating them. The DNA of the CDR3 is TGTGCCAGCAGCCAAGCAGGGGATTCCAACAATGAGCAGTTCTTC. Residues: CASSQAGDSNNEQFF.

This clonotype was seen ten or more times. This chain uses TRBV6-2 or TRBV6-3 with TRBJ2-7; 9 positions agree with TRBD1. CDR1 and CDR2 from the germline V gene are MNHEY and SVGEGT. After removal of 2 bases from V and 3 bases from J, the junction contained 8 bases not matched to a gene. The CDR3 contains 16 residues. Written as DNA, the CDR3 is TGTGCCAGCAGTTACCCCCCGGGACAGGGACTCTACGAGCAGTACGTC. It is translated as CASSYPPGQGLYEQYV.

This clonotype was counted a few times. The V gene is TRBV19, the J gene TRBJ2-1; TRBD1 is a possible D gene (7 bases). The CDR3 is 14 residues long. The V gene's germline CDR1 is LNHDA and CDR2 SQIVND (reference sequence). With 8 bases removed from V and 4 bases from J, the gap between germline ends came to 15 bases. In DNA, the CDR3 is TGTGCCAGTCAAGGGGGGACAGTATACAATGAGCAGTTCTTC. Translating gives CASQGGTVYNEQFF.

The chain carries TRBV4-2 and TRBJ1-3; D perhaps matches TRBD1 (5 bases). The CDR3 consists of 16 residues. V lost 3 bases and J lost 0, with 12 bases in between. Germline lookup yields CDR1 LGHNA and CDR2 YNFKEQ. The CDR3 spells CASSHPGAGSGNTIYF. The CDR3 DNA reads as TGTGCCAGCAGCCATCCCGGGGCGGGCTCTGGAAACACCATATATTTT.

V gene TRBV4-2 combines with J gene TRBJ2-2, with 14 nucleotides matching TRBD2. Unmatched junction bases numbered 5, after V lost 4 bases and J lost 4 bases. CDR3 length: 17 residues. The V gene's germline CDR1 is LGHNA and CDR2 YNFKEQ. The CDR3 loop is CASSPRGLAGVTGELFF. Here the CDR3 DNA reads TGTGCCAGCAGCCCTAGGGGACTAGCGGGAGTCACCGGGGAGCTGTTTTTT.

The chain has TRBV20-1 and TRBJ2-3, with D possibly being TRBD2 (7 bases). Trimming pared 4 bases from V and 4 bases from J, leaving 18 bases between. The CDR3 sequence is 15 residues long. The germline V gene encodes CDR1 DFQATT and CDR2 SNEGSKA (reference sequence). The CDR3 is CSATSGGVRPDTQYF. In DNA, the CDR3 is TGCAGTGCTACCTCGGGGGGCGTCCGCCCAGATACGCAGTATTTT.

This clonotype has a count of ten or more. This sequence joins TRBV24-1 and TRBJ1-6; D unresolved. V was trimmed by 2 bases and J by 10 bases, leaving 20 bases between them. The germline CDR1 and CDR2 sequences are KGHDR and SFDVKD. This CDR3 has 17 residues. In nucleotides, the CDR3 is TGTGCCACCAGTGATTCGCGACGGTGGTACCCGAGATCACCCCTCCACTTT. It translates to CATSDSRRWYPRSPLHF.

This chain uses TRBV6-2 or TRBV6-3 with TRBJ2-3; TRBD1 matches 7 bases. CDR3 size: 14 residues. V shed 3 bases, J shed 6 bases, and the junction held 6 bases outside the gene matches. Germline CDR1 and CDR2: MNHEY and SVGEGT. CDR3 region: CASSYTGASDTQYF. The CDR3 DNA reads TGTGCCAGCAGTTATACAGGGGCAAGTGATACGCAGTATTTT.

The CDR3: CAISWTRASEQYF. The CDR3 nucleotides are TGTGCCATCAGTTGGACCAGGGCCTCCGAGCAGTACTTC. The chain employs TRBV10-3 and TRBJ2-7, with D maybe TRBD1 (5 bases). The CDR3 is 13 residues long. Germline CDR1 ENHRY, CDR2 SYGVKD. The ends were cut back, 5 bases at V and 6 bases at J, with 14 bases in the middle.

The chain uses TRBV7-9 and TRBJ1-1; TRBD1 might be the D (5 bases). V lost 1 base and J lost 2, with 11 bases in between. The CDR3 covers 15 residues. Germline V CDR1 and CDR2: SEHNR, FQNEAQ (reference sequence). CDR3 DNA sequence: TGTGCCAGCAGCTTAGGGGGACGGGTAAACACTGAAGCTTTCTTT. Protein sequence: CASSLGGRVNTEAFF.